These T cell receptor beta chains were read from a single sample in a study of beta chain features in type 1 diabetes. Measured with immunoSEQ multiplex PCR; TCRdb has only the in-frame clones, and not every one. Of approximately 240,000 clones listed, around 16% are singletons. Sequenced input: naive CD4+ T cells from blood. The receptors were sampled from a man in his thirties or forties with type 1 diabetes. Each CDR3 is given with its conserved first and last residue. The order of the fields is clone size, D gene, V gene, J gene, CDR3 protein, CDR3 DNA. A D gene is named only where the DNA matches it firmly. Expanded clones are given a class, and other clones once, few, many or no size at all.

clone_size: -
d_call: -
v_call: TRBV28
j_call: TRBJ2-3
cdr3_aa: CASLQSSTDTQYF
cdr3_nt: TGTGCCAGCCTACAGAGTAGCACAGATACGCAGTATTTT

clone_size: -
d_call: -
v_call: TRBV30
j_call: TRBJ2-5
cdr3_aa: CAWRGSGVETQYF
cdr3_nt: TGTGCCTGGAGGGGTAGCGGAGTAGAGACCCAGTACTTC

clone_size: few
d_call: -
v_call: TRBV7-2
j_call: TRBJ2-5
cdr3_aa: CASSSNFQETQYF
cdr3_nt: TGTGCCAGCAGCTCGAACTTTCAAGAGACCCAGTACTTC

clone_size: -
d_call: TRBD2
v_call: TRBV7-7
j_call: TRBJ2-1
cdr3_aa: CASSSTSVAGEEQFF
cdr3_nt: TGTGCCAGCAGCTCGACGTCGGTAGCGGGGGAGGAGCAGTTCTTC

clone_size: -
d_call: -
v_call: TRBV7-9
j_call: TRBJ2-6
cdr3_aa: CASIRGAVRSGANVLTF
cdr3_nt: TGTGCCAGCATCAGAGGAGCGGTTCGCTCTGGGGCCAACGTCCTGACTTTC

clone_size: few
d_call: -
v_call: TRBV7-2
j_call: TRBJ2-5
cdr3_aa: CASSLLTGYGEQYF
cdr3_nt: TGTGCCAGCAGCCTCCTGACTGGCTATGGGGAGCAGTACTTC

clone_size: -
d_call: TRBD1
v_call: TRBV7-2
j_call: TRBJ1-5
cdr3_aa: CASSLRTGENQPQHF
cdr3_nt: TGTGCCAGCAGCTTAAGGACAGGGGAAAATCAGCCCCAGCATTTT

clone_size: few
d_call: -
v_call: TRBV7-2
j_call: TRBJ1-5
cdr3_aa: CASSPGLGNQPQHF
cdr3_nt: TGTGCCAGCAGCCCTGGTCTGGGCAATCAGCCCCAGCATTTT

clone_size: -
d_call: -
v_call: TRBV7-2
j_call: TRBJ2-3
cdr3_aa: CASSLIADTQYF
cdr3_nt: TGTGCCAGCAGCTTAATCGCAGATACGCAGTATTTT

clone_size: few
d_call: TRBD1
v_call: TRBV7-9
j_call: TRBJ2-7
cdr3_aa: CASSTRTGGVEQYF
cdr3_nt: TGTGCCAGCAGCACGAGGACAGGGGGCGTCGAGCAGTACTTC

clone_size: few
d_call: -
v_call: TRBV29-1
j_call: TRBJ2-7
cdr3_aa: CSVVGGTASYEQYF
cdr3_nt: TGCAGCGTTGTAGGAGGGACAGCTTCCTACGAGCAGTACTTC

clone_size: -
d_call: -
v_call: TRBV29-1
j_call: TRBJ2-7
cdr3_aa: CSVALLVGFNHEQYF
cdr3_nt: TGCAGCGTCGCCCTCCTGGTTGGCTTCAACCACGAGCAGTACTTC

clone_size: few
d_call: -
v_call: TRBV28
j_call: TRBJ2-5
cdr3_aa: CASSRPGSRETQYF
cdr3_nt: TGTGCCAGCTCTCGTCCCGGGAGTAGGGAGACCCAGTACTTC

clone_size: -
d_call: -
v_call: TRBV29-1
j_call: TRBJ2-3
cdr3_aa: CSVRGRATDTQYF
cdr3_nt: TGCAGCGTTCGCGGCAGGGCCACAGATACGCAGTATTTT

clone_size: -
d_call: TRBD2
v_call: TRBV29-1
j_call: TRBJ2-3
cdr3_aa: CSALAGGADTQYF
cdr3_nt: TGCAGTGCTTTAGCGGGAGGAGCAGATACGCAGTATTTT

clone_size: few
d_call: -
v_call: TRBV25-1
j_call: TRBJ2-5
cdr3_aa: CASSERGRPQETQYF
cdr3_nt: TGTGCCAGCAGTGAAAGGGGACGCCCCCAAGAGACCCAGTACTTC

clone_size: -
d_call: -
v_call: TRBV5-1
j_call: TRBJ2-4
cdr3_aa: CASSLEGGLAKNIQYF
cdr3_nt: TGCGCCAGCAGCCTGGAGGGCGGACTAGCCAAAAACATTCAGTACTTC

clone_size: -
d_call: TRBD2
v_call: TRBV14
j_call: TRBJ2-1
cdr3_aa: CASSRTSGGYNEQFF
cdr3_nt: TGTGCCAGCAGCCGGACTAGCGGGGGTTACAATGAGCAGTTCTTC